The 5 T cell receptor beta chains reported below all come from one sample, sequenced in a study of OX40 agonist ivuxolimab in advanced cancers. This table comes from immunoSEQ multiplex PCR, and its TCRdb copy is limited to in-frame clones, with some not included. The table lists around 86,000 clones, 75% to 90% of them singletons. The specimen comprised CD4+ or CD8+ T cells sorted from blood, sampled in a trial of the OX40 agonist ivuxolimab. All receptors derive from an adult with an advanced solid tumor such as melanoma, head and neck, liver or kidney cancer.

The chain is built from TRBV7-9 and TRBJ2-5; the match to TRBD1 covers 7 bases. Germline V gene lookup returns CDR1 SEHNR and CDR2 FQNEAQ (reference sequence). The CDR3 sequence is 13 residues long. The V segment lost 8 bases and the J segment 4 bases; nucleotides outside the gene matches: 7. CDR3 DNA sequence: TGTGCCAGCGGCAAACAGGGGACAGAGACCCAGTACTTC. Amino acid sequence: CASGKQGTETQYF.

The rearrangement uses TRBV19 and TRBJ2-7; 9 bases map to TRBD1. V dropped 5 bases and J dropped 5; count of bases not matched to a gene: 7. This CDR3 comprises 14 residues. Germline-derived CDR1 and CDR2 are LNHDA and SQIVND (reference sequence). CDR3 loop: CASSPGQGSNEQYV. The CDR3, as DNA: TGTGCCAGTAGTCCCGGACAGGGGAGCAACGAGCAGTACGTC.

The CDR3, as DNA: TGTGCCAGCAGCTTAACCCTGACAGGAGAGTTGGGAACCGATGAGCAGTTCTTC. Its translation is CASSLTLTGELGTDEQFF. The chain joins TRBV7-3 to TRBJ2-1; D possibly corresponds to TRBD1 (6 bases). The length of the CDR3 is 18 residues. Trimming shortened V by 0 bases and J by 8 bases, and 23 bases separated the two germline ends. Per the germline V gene, CDR1 is SGHTA and CDR2 is FQGTGA.

The CDR3 sequence: CASSGGQGGTTYNSPLHF. The CDR3 DNA reads TGTGCCAGTAGTGGCGGACAGGGAGGGACCACCTATAATTCACCCCTCCACTTT. The rearrangement uses TRBV19 and TRBJ1-6; 8 nucleotides agree with TRBD1. The V gene's germline CDR1 is LNHDA and CDR2 SQIVND (reference sequence). The CDR3 extends over 18 amino acids. Trimming at V came to 5 bases and at J to 2 bases, leaving 11 bases not matched to a gene.

The chain employs TRBV27 and TRBJ2-7; the D is unclear. The CDR3 sequence is 16 residues long. Germline V gene sequence: CDR1 MNHEY, CDR2 SMNVEV (reference sequence). The germline V and J ends were trimmed by 1 base and 6 bases, with 19 bases remaining between them. This chain's CDR3 is CASSLFAQPSGLEQYF. The CDR3 DNA is TGTGCCAGCAGTTTATTCGCCCAACCCTCTGGGCTCGAGCAGTACTTC.